Following are 31 T cell receptor beta chains from one sample sequenced in a study of T cell repertoires in cytomegalovirus infection. TCRdb processed the reads anew with MiXCR; each CDR3 protein has one entry. The sample consists of 800,000 to 950,000 distinct CDR3 sequences, 30% to 35% of them appearing once. No antigens are known for them. The sample in question was cultured CD8+ T cells from PBMCs, obtained from culture after CMV antigen stimulation. All receptors come from a human donor in good health (CMV status not recorded). Some clones in this sample may be carry-over from other donors' samples.

This clonotype was detected only a few times. The chain couples TRBV12-3 or TRBV12-4 to TRBJ1-2; D unclear. This CDR3 is 14 amino acids long. V gave up 7 bases and J gave up 3 bases, with 15 bases separating them. CDR3 sequence: CASTVDIGDYGYTF. CDR3 sequence (DNA): TGTGCCAGCACTGTCGACATTGGCGACTATGGCTACACCTTC.

This chain uses TRBV19 with TRBJ2-3, with D perhaps TRBD1 (6 bases). Trimming took off 10 bases at V and 10 bases at J, with 21 bases between the two ends. The CDR3 is 13 amino acids. Germline loops: CDR1 LNHDA, CDR2 SQIVND (reference sequence). The CDR3 coding sequence is TGTGCCACAGCAGGGGACGCGCTGTATTCGCAGTATTTT. This translates into CATAGDALYSQYF.

The table lists this clonotype with many counts. The chain recombines TRBV7-6 with TRBJ2-3; 7 bases are shared with TRBD1. With 5 bases clipped from V and 6 bases from J, the junction kept 11 bases outside the gene matches. Germline CDR1 reads SGHVS; CDR2 reads FNYEAQ. The CDR3 contains 15 residues. CDR3 sequence reads: CASSLIGQEYDTQYF. The DNA for the CDR3 is TGTGCCAGCAGCCTAATAGGACAGGAATACGATACGCAGTATTTT.

This clonotype has a handful of counts. This may arise from a read error, as a much more abundant clone is one base away. The V call is TRBV6-5, the J call TRBJ1-1; D is unresolved. This CDR3 contains 11 residues. V shed 2 bases and J shed 7 bases, with 5 bases lying between them. The germline V gene has CDR1 MNHEY and CDR2 SVGAGI. The CDR3 DNA sequence: TGTGCCAGCAGTTACGGCATTGAAGCTTTCTTT. Translated, it gives CASSYGIEAFF.

This clonotype was recorded a few times. This chain's CDR3 is CASSFIDRGPRYTEAFF. The CDR3 bases are TGTGCCAGCAGCTTTATAGACAGGGGGCCCAGGTACACTGAAGCTTTCTTT. This rearrangement joins TRBV11-2 to TRBJ1-1, with 10 bases identical to TRBD1. V shed 3 bases and J 3 bases; nucleotides not matched to a gene: 10. CDR3 length: 17 residues. CDR1 and CDR2 (germline): SGHAT, FQNNGV.

The chain is built from TRBV28 and TRBJ2-7; D is uncertain. Germline V CDR1 and CDR2: MDHEN, SYDVKM. The CDR3 spans 12 residues. Trimming cost V 5 bases and J 2 bases, with 7 bases left between them. CDR3 loop: CASSTGPYEQYV. The CDR3 DNA sequence: TGTGCCAGCAGTACCGGGCCCTACGAGCAGTACGTC.

This clonotype was observed a few times. V usage is TRBV6-5 and J usage is TRBJ1-6; D call uncertain. Trimming pared 2 bases from V and 0 bases from J, leaving 8 bases between. This CDR3 region has 16 residues. Looked up from germline, CDR1 is MNHEY and CDR2 is SVGAGI. The CDR3 sequence: CASSYGYRSYNSPLHF. The CDR3 DNA sequence: TGTGCCAGCAGTTACGGGTACCGCTCCTATAATTCACCCCTCCACTTT.

In this sample, this clonotype turned up many times. The rearrangement joins TRBV7-3 to TRBJ2-1; D uncertain. The CDR3 is 16 residues long. Germline CDR1 and CDR2: SGHTA and FQGTGA. V lost 3 bases, J lost 0 bases, and 12 bases lay in between. The CDR3 DNA reads as TGTGCCAGCAGCTTCCGGTTGCTAATCTCCTACAATGAGCAGTTCTTC. It codes for CASSFRLLISYNEQFF. Variable domain in full (rest from reference TRBV7-3 and TRBJ2-1): GAGVSQTPSNKVTEKGKYVELRCDPISGHTALYWYRQSLGQGPEFLIYFQGTGAADDSGLPNDRFFAVRPEGSVSTLKIQRTERGDSAVYLCASSFRLLISYNEQFFGPGTRLTVL.

The chain employs TRBV7-9 and TRBJ2-5, with 7 bases that match TRBD2. The V and J ends lost 5 bases and 5 bases, in that order; junction bases with no gene match: 14. The germline V gene encodes CDR1 SEHNR and CDR2 FQNEAQ (reference sequence). The CDR3 sequence is 16 residues long. In nucleotides, the CDR3 is TGTGCCAGCAGCCCCCCATTCGGGAGGTCCTTGGAGACCCAGTACTTC. It specifies CASSPPFGRSLETQYF.

The chain carries TRBV7-9 and TRBJ1-5; 7 positions agree with TRBD1. CDR1 and CDR2 from the germline V gene are SEHNR and FQNEAQ (reference sequence). Trimming at V came to 2 bases and at J to 7 bases, leaving 5 bases not matched to a gene. The CDR3 has 14 residues. CDR3 nucleotides: TGTGCCAGCAGCTTAACAGGGGAGAACCAGCCCCAGCATTTT. This encodes CASSLTGENQPQHF.

The chain employs TRBV5-3 and TRBJ2-7, with D possibly TRBD2 on 6 matching bases. TRBV5-3 is filed as an ORF, its function uncertain. There are 14 residues in the CDR3. The CDR3 here is CASSLRRATYEQYV. The DNA for the CDR3 is TGTGCCAGCAGCTTGAGGAGGGCTACCTACGAGCAGTACGTC.

The gene calls are TRBV20-1 and TRBJ2-7, with 7 bases aligning to TRBD2. Germline V gives CDR1 DFQATT, CDR2 SNEGSKA (reference sequence). CDR3 size: 17 residues. Trimming cost V 0 bases and J 3 bases; bases outside gene matches: 14. The CDR3: CSARDRGDRIIHYEQYF. CDR3 DNA: TGCAGTGCTAGAGATCGGGGGGATCGGATTATTCACTACGAGCAGTACTTC.

This sequence joins TRBV27 and TRBJ2-2; D is possibly TRBD2 (6 bases). Germline V gives CDR1 MNHEY, CDR2 SMNVEV (reference sequence). Deletions cut 6 bases from V and 6 bases from J, with 11 bases between. The CDR3 length is 13 residues. The CDR3: CASSWRGAGELFF. CDR3 coding DNA: TGTGCCAGCAGCTGGAGGGGAGCCGGGGAGCTGTTTTTT.

This clonotype was found a few times. The genes are TRBV29-1 and TRBJ2-1; no clear D gene. Germline V gene sequence: CDR1 SQVTM, CDR2 ANQGSEA. Trimming took 4 bases from V and 9 from J, leaving 7 bases between them. This CDR3 comprises 10 residues. As DNA, the CDR3 is TGCAGCGTTGTTTCGATTGAGCAGTTCTTC. It yields the protein CSVVSIEQFF.

This clonotype was found a few times. The chain couples TRBV4-1 to TRBJ2-7; D may correspond to TRBD1 or TRBD2 (5 bases each). Trimming pared 1 base from V and 5 bases from J, leaving 15 bases between. Germline V gene lookup returns CDR1 MGHRA and CDR2 YSYEKL. The CDR3 is 15 residues long. DNA of the CDR3: TGCGCCAGCAGCCAAGTGGAGGCAGGGTCGGACGAGCAGTACTTC. Protein product: CASSQVEAGSDEQYF.

The gene calls are TRBV9 and TRBJ2-1; TRBD2 matches at 7 bases. The CDR3 loop spans 16 amino acids. Germline V gives CDR1 SGDLS, CDR2 YYNGEE. Unmatched junction bases numbered 11, after V lost 0 bases and J lost 8 bases. CDR3 in amino acids: CASSVGTRGWADEQFF. CDR3 bases: TGTGCCAGCAGCGTAGGGACTAGAGGGTGGGCTGATGAGCAGTTCTTC.

The rearrangement links TRBV4-1 to TRBJ2-1, with D maybe TRBD1 (5 bases). V was trimmed by 0 bases and J by 12 bases, leaving 18 bases between them. The CDR3 has 15 amino acids. The germline V gene has CDR1 MGHRA and CDR2 YSYEKL. In DNA form, the CDR3 reads TGCGCCAGCAGCCAAGATACCCTTTCCGACAGAACGCAGTTCTTC. Translated, it gives CASSQDTLSDRTQFF.

This clonotype showed up just a few times. This chain connects TRBV6-6 to TRBJ1-1; D is uncertain. Germline CDR1 and CDR2: MNHNY and SVGAGI (reference sequence). Deletions cut 6 bases from V and 0 bases from J, with 11 bases between. This CDR3 region has 14 residues. CDR3 in DNA: TGTGCCAGCAGGGGGAAGCCCATGAACACTGAAGCTTTCTTT. Translating it yields CASRGKPMNTEAFF.

This clonotype was found a few times. This chain connects TRBV6-1 to TRBJ2-7, with a tentative D call TRBD1 (5 bases). There are 15 residues in the CDR3. The germline CDR1 and CDR2 sequences are MNHNS and SASEGT. V gave up 5 bases and J gave up 3 bases, with 17 bases separating them. The CDR3 is CASSLTVDTYYEQYV. As DNA, the CDR3 is TGTGCCAGCAGTCTTACGGTGGACACTTACTACGAGCAGTACGTC.

This chain connects TRBV12-5 to TRBJ2-7; either TRBD1 or TRBD2 may supply D (5 bases each). Per the germline V gene, CDR1 is LGHNT and CDR2 is FRNRAP. This CDR3 spans 11 amino acids. Trimming took 5 bases from V and 5 from J, leaving 7 bases between them. The chain's CDR3 is CASGPGHEQYF. The CDR3 DNA reads TGTGCTAGTGGTCCGGGGCACGAGCAGTACTTC.

The rearrangement uses TRBV5-3 and TRBJ1-6; the D is unclear. TRBV5-3 is placed among ORFs of uncertain function. Trimming took 8 bases from V and 5 from J, leaving 14 bases between them. CDR3 length equals 14 residues. As DNA, the CDR3 is TGTGCCAGCAGCCTCCGACTCAATAATTCACCCCTCCACTTT. This translates into CASSLRLNNSPLHF.

This clonotype was detected ten times or more. J is TRBJ2-1 and V is TRBV5-1; weak D call: TRBD1 (7 bases). CDR3 length: 15 residues. V gave up 3 bases and J gave up 4 bases, with 14 bases separating them. Germline-derived CDR1 and CDR2 are SGHRS and YFSETQ. CDR3 coding DNA: TGCGCCAGCAGCTCTTCAGGGGGGTTATACAATGAGCAGTTCTTC. It translates to CASSSSGGLYNEQFF.

This clonotype appeared a single time. This sequence is one base from a far larger clone and is likely a read error. CDR3 bases: TGTGCCAGCAGCTTAGAGCTAGCGGGGGGGCGGGATGCGCAGTATTTT. Translation: CASSLELAGGRDAQYF. The rearrangement uses TRBV7-2 and TRBJ2-3; 12 nucleotides match TRBD2. The CDR3 is 16 amino acids. Per germline, CDR1 SGHTA and CDR2 FQGNSA. The ends lost 1 base at V and 10 bases at J; junction bases unmatched: 9.

This clonotype was picked up a small number of times. This rearrangement joins TRBV7-6 to TRBJ2-1, with D maybe TRBD1 (6 bases). Germline V gene lookup returns CDR1 SGHVS and CDR2 FNYEAQ. Trimming cost V 3 bases and J 0 bases, with 12 bases left between them. This CDR3 has 16 amino acids. The DNA of the CDR3 is TGTGCCAGCAGCTTTCAAACAGGGCTCTCCTACAATGAGCAGTTCTTC. This gives the protein CASSFQTGLSYNEQFF.

This clonotype was seen only a few times. The J gene is TRBJ1-3, the V gene TRBV20-1; 11 bases fit TRBD1. The CDR3 runs 14 residues. CDR1 and CDR2 (germline): DFQATT, SNEGSKA (reference sequence). The J segment lost 8 bases and the V segment lost 0 bases, leaving 3 bases of the junction unmatched. The CDR3, as DNA: TGCAGTGCTAGAGATCGGACAGGGGGCGACACCATATATTTT. This codes for CSARDRTGGDTIYF.

The chain joins TRBV29-1 to TRBJ1-2, with D uncertain. The CDR3 contains 12 residues. Trimming shortened V by 1 base and J by 2 bases, and 5 bases separated the two germline ends. The germline V gene has CDR1 SQVTM and CDR2 ANQGSEA. CDR3 protein: CSVEVGNYGYTF. CDR3 nucleotides: TGCAGCGTTGAAGTGGGGAACTATGGCTACACCTTC.

J is TRBJ2-1 and V is TRBV27, with 10 bases lining up with TRBD2. Germline-derived CDR1 and CDR2 are MNHEY and SMNVEV (reference sequence). This CDR3 is 16 amino acids long. J lost 4 bases, V lost 0 bases, and 3 bases had no gene match. CDR3 DNA sequence: TGTGCCAGCAGTTTATCTATAGCGGGGGGATACAATGAGCAGTTCTTC. Protein product: CASSLSIAGGYNEQFF.

There are many counts of this clonotype. The genes are TRBV7-9 and TRBJ2-7; D is unclear. V was clipped by 3 bases and J by 3 bases, with 12 bases between them. Germline V gene sequence: CDR1 SEHNR, CDR2 FQNEAQ (reference sequence). The CDR3 totals 14 residues. CDR3 sequence (DNA): TGTGCCAGCAGCTTTGGTACCAGTTACTACGAGCAGTACGTC. Residues: CASSFGTSYYEQYV.

The chain combines TRBV11-1 with TRBJ2-4, with D tentatively TRBD2 (6 bases). V was clipped by 2 bases and J by 7 bases, with 9 bases between them. The CDR3 has 13 amino acids. The V gene's germline CDR1 is SGHAT and CDR2 FQDESV (reference sequence). CDR3 nucleotides: TGTGCCAGCAGCTTATGGGGGGAGAACATTCAGTACTTC. The encoded protein is CASSLWGENIQYF.

The chain couples TRBV7-4 to TRBJ1-1; no clear D gene. Germline CDR1 reads SGHVT; CDR2 reads SQSDAQ. This CDR3 comprises 14 residues. With 2 bases removed from V and 5 bases from J, the gap between germline ends came to 12 bases. Written as DNA, the CDR3 is TGTGCCAGCAGCTTATCCATGGATGGGACTGAAGCTTTCTTT. Translation gives CASSLSMDGTEAFF.

This clonotype was picked up a small number of times. The rearrangement uses TRBV19 and TRBJ2-1; D is possibly TRBD2 (5 bases). V was cut by 7 bases and J by 7 bases, with 8 bases left in between. Germline V gives CDR1 LNHDA, CDR2 SQIVND (reference sequence). CDR3 size: 11 residues. CDR3 protein: CASKTGNEQFF. The CDR3 DNA is TGTGCCAGTAAAACGGGGAATGAGCAGTTCTTC.